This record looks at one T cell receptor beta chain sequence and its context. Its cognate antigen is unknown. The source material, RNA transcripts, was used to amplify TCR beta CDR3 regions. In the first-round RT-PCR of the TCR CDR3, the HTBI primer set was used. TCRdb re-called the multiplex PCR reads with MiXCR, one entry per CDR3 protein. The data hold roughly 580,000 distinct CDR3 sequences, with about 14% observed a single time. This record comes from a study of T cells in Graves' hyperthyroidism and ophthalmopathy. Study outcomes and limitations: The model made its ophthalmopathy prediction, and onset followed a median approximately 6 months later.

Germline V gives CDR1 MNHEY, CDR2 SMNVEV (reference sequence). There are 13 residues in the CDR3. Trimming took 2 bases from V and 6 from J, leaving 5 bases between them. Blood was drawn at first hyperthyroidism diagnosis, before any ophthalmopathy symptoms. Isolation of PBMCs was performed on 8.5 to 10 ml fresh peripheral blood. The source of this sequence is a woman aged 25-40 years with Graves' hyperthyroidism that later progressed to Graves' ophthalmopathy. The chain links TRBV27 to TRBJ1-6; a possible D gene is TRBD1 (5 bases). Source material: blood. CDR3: CASSLRGNSPLHF. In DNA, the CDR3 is TGTGCCAGCAGTTTAAGGGGTAATTCACCCCTCCACTTT.